Shown below are 12 T cell receptor beta chains from a single sample sequenced in a study of blood T cell repertoires in COVID-19 (dated by TCRdb to between 2020 and 2021). Libraries were constructed by the immunoSEQ multiplex PCR assay. Drawn from immuneACCESS, this table holds only the in-frame rearrangements with V and J called that TCRdb kept. Clones are partly lost; checked studies trace under half to an unresolved V gene and leave the rest unexplained. Across this sample there are about 92,000 clones, with 85% seen only once. The ten biggest clones cover around 38% of the sample. The sequenced material came from peripheral blood. All receptors derive from a man older than 75 with acute or convalescent COVID-19.

In its sample, this clone was seen a few times. J is TRBJ2-2 and V is TRBV5-1; D might be TRBD2 (5 bases). V was pared by 4 bases and J by 2 bases, with 12 bases between. Germline V gene data show CDR1 as SGHRS and CDR2 as YFSETQ. This CDR3 is 15 amino acids long. CDR3 sequence: CASSVGMANTGELFF. For the CDR3, the DNA is TGCGCCAGCAGCGTCGGGATGGCCAACACCGGGGAGCTGTTTTTT. Drawing the rest from reference TRBV5-1 and TRBJ2-2, the complete variable domain is KAGVTQTPRYLIKTRGQQVTLSCSPISGHRSVSWYQQTPGQGLQFLFEYFSETQRNKGNFPGRFSGRQFSNSRSEMNVSTLELGDSALYLCASSVGMANTGELFFGEGSRLTVL.

This rearrangement joins TRBV5-1 to TRBJ1-2; D ambiguous. Trimming took off 4 bases at V and 6 bases at J, with 13 bases between the two ends. Germline values: CDR1 SGHRS, CDR2 YFSETQ. This CDR3 is built from 13 residues. CDR3 nucleotides: TGCGCCAGCAGCCTCCCGACACAGCATGGCTACACCTTC. Its protein product is CASSLPTQHGYTF. Looking up the rest from reference TRBV5-1 and TRBJ1-2 gives the full variable domain: KAGVTQTPRYLIKTRGQQVTLSCSPISGHRSVSWYQQTPGQGLQFLFEYFSETQRNKGNFPGRFSGRQFSNSRSEMNVSTLELGDSALYLCASSLPTQHGYTFGSGTRLTVV.

The chain combines TRBV20-1 with TRBJ1-5; no clear D gene. The length of the CDR3 is 11 residues. The V gene's germline CDR1 is DFQATT and CDR2 SNEGSKA (reference sequence). Trimming removed 6 bases from V and 8 bases from J, with 11 bases in between. The CDR3: CSAMRVEPQHF. The DNA for the CDR3 is TGCAGTGCGATGAGGGTGGAGCCCCAGCATTTT.

The chain joins TRBV28 to TRBJ1-2, with 8 bases identical to TRBD1. Looked up from germline, CDR1 is MDHEN and CDR2 is SYDVKM. With V trimmed by 6 bases and J by 6 bases, 12 bases remained unmatched. CDR3 length: 15 residues. This chain's CDR3 is CASRSPGTGLHGYTF. The CDR3 bases are TGTGCCAGCAGATCTCCCGGGACAGGACTACATGGCTACACCTTC.

This chain joins TRBV27 and TRBJ2-3, with 15 bases fitting TRBD2. This CDR3 is built from 18 residues. Germline V lookup: CDR1 MNHEY, CDR2 SMNVEV (reference sequence). V was clipped by 1 base and J by 5 bases; unmatched bases: 7. The CDR3 protein is CASSLWPGLAGGIDTQYF. The CDR3 bases are TGTGCCAGCAGTTTATGGCCGGGACTAGCGGGAGGAATAGATACGCAGTATTTT.

The rearrangement links TRBV7-8 to TRBJ1-5, with 10 bases fitting TRBD1. With V trimmed by 5 bases and J by 1 base, 8 bases remained unmatched. Per the germline V gene, CDR1 is SGHVS and CDR2 is FQNEAQ. This CDR3 spans 17 amino acids. The CDR3 sequence: CASSARDRGFSNQPQHF. Here the CDR3 DNA reads TGTGCCAGCAGCGCACGGGACAGGGGTTTCAGCAATCAGCCCCAGCATTTT.

The J gene is TRBJ1-5, the V gene TRBV7-2, with D perhaps matching TRBD1 (6 bases). This CDR3 region has 14 residues. Germline V CDR1 and CDR2: SGHTA, FQGNSA. V was cut by 1 base and J by 7 bases, with 11 bases left in between. For the CDR3, the DNA is TGTGCCAGCAGCTTAGTAAGGGGGGGGCAGCCCCAGCATTTT. Translating it yields CASSLVRGGQPQHF.

V and J are TRBV6-1 and TRBJ2-7; D is uncertain. This CDR3 region has 13 residues. V was pared by 3 bases and J by 2 bases, with 8 bases between. The germline gives CDR1 MNHNS, CDR2 SASEGT. This CDR3 reads CASSDATAYEQYF. For the CDR3, the DNA is TGTGCCAGCAGTGATGCTACAGCCTACGAGCAGTACTTC.

The chain has TRBV10-3 and TRBJ2-6; tentative D call: TRBD1 (6 bases). V dropped 7 bases and J dropped 0 bases, with 13 bases sitting between them. This CDR3 spans 16 amino acids. In germline, CDR1 is ENHRY, CDR2 SYGVKD. Here the CDR3 reads CAITATGFSGANVLTF. The CDR3, as DNA: TGTGCCATCACGGCTACAGGGTTCTCTGGGGCCAACGTCCTGACTTTC.

The V call is TRBV28, the J call TRBJ1-4, with 12 bases identical to TRBD1. The CDR3 is 17 residues long. V was clipped by 3 bases and J by 6 bases; unmatched bases: 8. Germline CDR1 MDHEN, CDR2 SYDVKM. The CDR3: CASSLSGTGGGDEKLFF. The CDR3 DNA reads TGTGCCAGCAGTTTGTCCGGGACAGGGGGCGGAGATGAAAAACTGTTTTTT.

The V call is TRBV6-5, the J call TRBJ1-1; D remains unclear. The V gene lost 4 bases and the J gene lost 5 bases, with 20 bases spanning the gap. CDR1 and CDR2 (germline): MNHEY, SVGAGI. CDR3 length: 16 residues. The CDR3 nucleotides are TGTGCCAGCAGTTTAAACGACCGAGCGGTCTGGACTGAAGCTTTCTTT. Translation gives CASSLNDRAVWTEAFF.

The J gene is TRBJ1-1, the V gene TRBV11-3; a possible D gene is TRBD1 (5 bases). V was shortened by 4 bases and J by 6 bases, with 15 bases between the two germline ends. Germline V lookup: CDR1 SGHNT, CDR2 YENEEA. The CDR3 runs to 14 residues. The CDR3 reads CASSSAVGGAEAFF. The CDR3, as DNA: TGTGCCAGCAGCTCGGCCGTCGGGGGGGCTGAAGCTTTCTTT.